This T cell receptor (beta chain) is from a study of beta chain features in type 1 diabetes. Study conclusions and caveats: Within each of all four CD4+ subsets, Type 1 diabetes patients had TCRB CDR3s that were moderately but significantly shorter.

Via CD45RO/CCR7/CD25/CD127/CD95/CD27, cells of the CD4+ naive, central memory, regulatory and stem cell-like memory subsets were sorted. Sorted populations all had greater than 95% purity. A remark on this clone: Its antigen is undetermined.

The germline V and J ends were trimmed by 5 bases and 3 bases, with 11 bases remaining between them. Per the germline V gene, CDR1 is SGHRS and CDR2 is YFSETQ. The CDR3 is 14 amino acids. All of the isolated RNA was reverse transcribed, so expressed TCRB transcripts were sequenced. TCRdb keeps only in-frame clones here, not all; method: immunoSEQ multiplex PCR. This table has some 190,000 clones, around 7.9% appearing once. This clonotype originated in a man between 18 and 35 years old with type 1 diabetes. Sequencing input: central memory CD4+ T cells from blood. J is TRBJ2-2 and V is TRBV5-1; D is uncertain. The CDR3 loop is CASSFYSDTGELFF. For the CDR3, the DNA is TGCGCCAGCAGTTTTTATTCCGACACCGGGGAGCTGTTTTTT.